This passage covers 5 T cell receptor beta chains from one sample sequenced in a study of shared clonotypes between healthy human individuals. Sequencing was performed with immunoSEQ multiplex PCR; in TCRdb, only in-frame clones are kept and a portion is missing. The data contain around 2.5 million clones, approximately 94% of them seen just once; the ten biggest clones take up roughly 0.36%. Sequencing used naive CD4+ T cells from PBMCs. Subset noted: CD45RA+ positively selected. The receptors shown here come from a man aged 18 to 29 in good health. Some clones in this sample may be carry-over from other donors' samples.

V and J are TRBV6-5 and TRBJ1-4; D might be TRBD1 (6 bases). The CDR3 length is 14 residues. Trimming cost V 6 bases and J 10 bases, with 18 bases left between them. Germline-derived CDR1 and CDR2 are MNHEY and SVGAGI. CDR3 in DNA: TGTGCCAGCAGGAAAGGGAACTTACAGGGAAAACTGTTTTTT. It yields the protein CASRKGNLQGKLFF.

This clone was seen a handful of times. The sample contains more than one DNA sequence encoding this CDR3. The chain joins TRBV18 to TRBJ1-1; no clear D gene. The CDR3 is 14 amino acids. The germline V and J ends were trimmed by 2 bases and 1 base, with 8 bases remaining between them. Germline V gene sequence: CDR1 KGHSH, CDR2 LQKENI. CDR3 sequence reads: CASSPGGGNTEAFF. CDR3 nucleotide sequence: TGTGCCAGCTCACCAGGCGGAGGGAACACTGAAGCTTTCTTT. The full variable domain, completed using reference TRBV18 and TRBJ1-1, is NAGVMQNPRHLVRRRGQEARLRCSPMKGHSHVYWYRQLPEEGLKFMVYLQKENIIDESGMPKERFSAEFPKEGPSILRIQQVVRGDSAAYFCASSPGGGNTEAFFGQGTRLTVV.

To note about this clone: The sample has other DNA sequences that encode this CDR3 too. This chain joins TRBV6-5 and TRBJ2-7; no clear D. V was cut by 0 bases and J by 2 bases, with 11 bases left in between. This CDR3 has 15 amino acids. Germline lookup yields CDR1 MNHEY and CDR2 SVGAGI. CDR3 residues: CASSYSGQAPYEQYF. CDR3 DNA: TGTGCCAGCAGTTACTCCGGGCAGGCCCCCTACGAGCAGTACTTC.

This chain uses TRBV7-2 with TRBJ2-7, with 9 positions matching TRBD2. V gave up 1 base and J gave up 2 bases; unmatched junction bases: 6. This CDR3 has 16 residues. Germline V CDR1 and CDR2: SGHTA, FQGNSA. The CDR3 coding sequence is TGTGCCAGCAGCTTAGGGTCTAGCGGGGCTACCTACGAGCAGTACTTC. This codes for CASSLGSSGATYEQYF.

The chain joins TRBV19 to TRBJ1-2; D might be TRBD1 (5 bases). Germline CDR1 is LNHDA and CDR2 is SQIVND (reference sequence). The CDR3 is 12 residues long. Trimming left V 5 bases short and J 7 bases short, with 11 bases between. The CDR3: CASSSRQSGYTF. The CDR3 DNA reads as TGTGCCAGTAGTTCCCGACAGTCTGGCTACACCTTC.